This note documents a single TCR beta chain sequence. These data come from a study of beta chain features in type 1 diabetes. Expressed TCRB transcripts were sequenced because the entire RNA isolate underwent reverse transcription. TCRdb keeps only in-frame clones here, not all; method: immunoSEQ multiplex PCR. The sample includes about 150,000 clones, 10% seen only once; the top ten take 1% to 1.5%. Blood was collected once per donor into heparin, averaging approximately 0.12 L. Germline CDR1 and CDR2: SNHLY and FYNNEI. Between the trimmed V and J ends, which lost 5 bases and 2 bases, there was a span of 13 bases. The CDR3 has 15 amino acids.

Sequenced input: naive CD4+ T cells from blood. The chain employs TRBV2 and TRBJ1-5; tentative D call: TRBD1 (6 bases). The clonotype comes from a man aged 18 to 35 in good health. CDR3 sequence (DNA): TGTGCCAGCAGTAGCCAGGGGAGCGGCAATCAGCCCCAGCATTTT. This sequence encodes CASSSQGSGNQPQHF.